The sequence of this T cell receptor beta chain was determined in a study of T cells after somatic rescue of genetic block. The CDR3 length is 18 residues. Germline lookup yields CDR1 LGHNA and CDR2 YNFKEQ. The V and J ends lost 0 bases and 2 bases, in that order; junction bases with no gene match: 8. Only in-frame clones appear in the TCRdb table, and some are missing; sequencing was by immunoSEQ multiplex PCR. This table has around 67,000 clones, 92% appearing once. The clonotype comes from a man aged 35-49 years. The sample comprised peripheral blood mononuclear cells (PBMCs). The rearrangement uses TRBV4-2 and TRBJ2-1, with TRBD2 identical over 9 bases. The CDR3: CASSQDPSGRPTYNEQFF. The CDR3 region has the DNA TGTGCCAGCAGCCAAGACCCCAGCGGGAGGCCCACCTACAATGAGCAGTTCTTC.